Presented here are 32 T cell receptor beta chains from one specimen sequenced in a study of T cells in Graves' hyperthyroidism and ophthalmopathy. The CDR3 regions of TCR beta were amplified from RNA transcripts. The primer set for the first-round RT-PCR of the TCR CDR3 was HTBI. TCRdb re-derived calls from the multiplex PCR reads in MiXCR, one entry per CDR3 protein. The sample holds hundreds of thousands of distinct CDR3 sequences, approximately 15% seen once. The sample taken for sequencing was blood. The receptors stem from a woman aged 40 to 50 with Graves' ophthalmopathy.

The gene calls are TRBV6-1 and TRBJ1-2, with a possible D match to TRBD1 (6 bases). This CDR3 has 10 residues. CDR1 is MNHNS and CDR2 is SASEGT in the germline V gene. V was shortened by 6 bases and J by 8 bases, with 7 bases between the two germline ends. The CDR3 sequence is CASSDRGYTF. The CDR3 coding sequence is TGTGCCAGCAGCGACAGGGGCTACACCTTC.

V and J are TRBV6-1 and TRBJ1-3; D may be TRBD1 (6 bases). V shed 7 bases and J shed 3 bases, with 16 bases lying between them. The CDR3 extends over 15 amino acids. Germline assignment: CDR1 MNHNS and CDR2 SASEGT. The CDR3 DNA is TGTGCCAGCACCTCGCGCAGGGGCAGTGGAAACACCATATATTTT. It codes for CASTSRRGSGNTIYF.

In its sample, this clonotype was seen many times. The J gene is TRBJ2-7, the V gene TRBV6-5; 9 bases fit TRBD1. Germline lookup yields CDR1 MNHEY and CDR2 SVGAGI. The CDR3 is 14 amino acids. Trimming removed 0 bases from V and 4 bases from J; junction bases left unmatched: 1. CDR3 sequence (DNA): TGTGCCAGCAGTTACTCGGGACAGGGTTACGAGCAGTACTTC. Translation: CASSYSGQGYEQYF.

This clonotype has only a few counts. The chain joins TRBV2 to TRBJ1-2; 7 positions agree with TRBD1. The ends lost 6 bases at V and 14 bases at J; junction bases unmatched: 15. Germline V gene data show CDR1 as SNHLY and CDR2 as FYNNEI. This CDR3 spans 13 amino acids. Here the CDR3 DNA reads TGTGCCAGCAGCGCGATTGGACAGGCGGCTTTGACCTTC. Protein: CASSAIGQAALTF.

This clonotype was seen repeatedly, ten times or more. The rearrangement uses TRBV6-2 or TRBV6-3 and TRBJ2-5; possibly TRBD2 for D (6 bases). The V and J ends lost 6 bases and 5 bases respectively, with 19 bases between them. The CDR3 is made up of 15 amino acids. CDR1 and CDR2 (germline): MNHEY, SVGEGT. For the CDR3, the DNA is TGTGCCAGCAGGCGATTTAGCGGAGAGGGGGAGACCCAGTACTTC. This gives the protein CASRRFSGEGETQYF.

The chain recombines TRBV4-1 with TRBJ1-5; 7 nucleotides agree with TRBD1. The CDR3 is 16 residues long. Germline V CDR1 and CDR2: MGHRA, YSYEKL. V lost 3 bases to trimming and J lost 7 bases; unmatched junction nucleotides: 12. The CDR3 loop is CASSHTAKYRGQPQHF. CDR3 bases: TGCGCCAGCAGCCACACTGCCAAGTACAGGGGACAGCCCCAGCATTTT.

This clonotype was recorded many times. The CDR3 DNA sequence: TGTGCCAGCAGTCCAGGGCCGCTATCTGGAAACACCATATATTTT. Its protein is CASSPGPLSGNTIYF. The rearrangement uses TRBV28 and TRBJ1-3; tentative D call: TRBD1 (5 bases). The V end lost 5 bases, the J end lost 1 base, and 12 bases lay between the germline ends. The CDR3 runs 15 residues. The germline V gene has CDR1 MDHEN and CDR2 SYDVKM.

This clonotype was observed at least ten times. The V call is TRBV11-2, the J call TRBJ2-7, with unresolved D. Germline CDR1 is SGHAT and CDR2 is FQNNGV. CDR3 size: 13 residues. Trimming shortened V by 0 bases and J by 6 bases, and 9 bases separated the two germline ends. Here the CDR3 reads CASSLDWSSEQYF. The CDR3 DNA follows: TGTGCCAGCAGCTTAGATTGGAGCTCCGAGCAGTACTTC.

Comment on this clonotype: The germline gene is not matched at one end of the junction; a read error may be the cause. This chain joins TRBV10-3 and TRBJ2-3; 8 bases are a match to TRBD2. There are 15 residues in the CDR3. Germline V gives CDR1 ENHRY, CDR2 SYGVKD. The CDR3 bases are TGTGCCGTCAGTGAGGCTAGCGGGAGCACAGATACGCAGTATTTT. This translates into CAVSEASGSTDTQYF.

The gene calls are TRBV6-1 and TRBJ1-1; TRBD1 is a possible D gene (6 bases). V lost 8 bases and J 1 base, leaving 17 bases between the germline ends. The CDR3 is 15 amino acids. Germline-derived CDR1 and CDR2 are MNHNS and SASEGT. DNA for the CDR3: TGTGCCAGCCTTCAGGCAGGGGCCGGGAACACTGAAGCTTTCTTT. This codes for CASLQAGAGNTEAFF.

A remark on this clonotype: This may come from a read error, since a much larger clone is one base off. The rearrangement joins TRBV11-2 to TRBJ2-3, with D possibly TRBD1 on 7 matching bases. Germline V gene sequence: CDR1 SGHAT, CDR2 FQNNGV. The V and J ends lost 7 bases and 3 bases respectively, with 17 bases between them. This CDR3 contains 15 residues. CDR3 protein: CASNFGGGGTDTQYF. Written as DNA, the CDR3 is TGTGCCAGCAACTTCGGAGGGGGCGGGACAGATACGCAGTATTTT.

This clonotype occurred many times. Sequence at one end of the junction differs from germline and may be a read error. The chain recombines TRBV28 with TRBJ2-5; no firm D call. The CDR3 is made up of 12 amino acids. Germline V gene sequence: CDR1 MDHEN, CDR2 SYDVKM. The CDR3 nucleotides read TGCGCCAGCAGTGGAGTGGGTGAGACCCAGTACTTC. Amino acid sequence: CASSGVGETQYF.

The table lists this clonotype with many counts. The CDR3 DNA reads as TGTGCCAGCAGAACGAACACCGGGGAGCTGTTTTTT. As protein: CASRTNTGELFF. The chain uses TRBV7-8 and TRBJ2-2; D gene uncertain. Germline V gene sequence: CDR1 SGHVS, CDR2 FQNEAQ. The CDR3 has 12 residues. V was trimmed by 6 bases and J by 0 bases, leaving 2 bases between them.

This clonotype came up many times. This chain links TRBV20-1 with TRBJ1-1, with 7 bases aligning to TRBD1. The CDR3 consists of 15 residues. Trimming removed 6 bases from V and 1 base from J; junction bases left unmatched: 11. The germline gives CDR1 DFQATT, CDR2 SNEGSKA (reference sequence). The CDR3 is CSARRDRVRNTEAFF. The CDR3 DNA reads as TGCAGTGCGAGACGAGACAGGGTTCGGAACACTGAAGCTTTCTTT.

The chain couples TRBV11-2 to TRBJ2-7, with D unclear. Germline CDR1 and CDR2: SGHAT and FQNNGV. The CDR3 contains 17 residues. V was clipped by 5 bases and J by 2 bases, with 22 bases between them. The DNA of the CDR3 is TGTGCCAGCAGCCCATCACCGACCTGGCAGTCAGCCTACGAGCAGTACTTC. It codes for CASSPSPTWQSAYEQYF.

This clonotype was seen a few times. The chain combines TRBV7-9 with TRBJ1-3; no clear D gene. Germline V gene lookup returns CDR1 SEHNR and CDR2 FQNEAQ (reference sequence). V lost 5 bases and J lost 2, with 13 bases in between. There are 15 residues in the CDR3. CDR3 in amino acids: CASSHQRAAGNTIYF. The CDR3, as DNA: TGTGCCAGCAGCCACCAGCGGGCGGCTGGAAACACCATATATTTT. The whole variable domain, filled in from reference TRBV7-9 and TRBJ1-3, reads DTGVSQNPRHKITKRGQNVTFRCDPISEHNRLYWYRQTLGQGPEFLTYFQNEAQLEKSRLLSDRFSAERPKGSFSTLEIQRTEQGDSAMYLCASSHQRAAGNTIYFGEGSWLTVV.

This chain joins TRBV7-9 and TRBJ2-1, with D perhaps being TRBD1 or TRBD2 (6 bases each). The V gene lost 5 bases and the J gene lost 2 bases, with 16 bases spanning the gap. Germline loops: CDR1 SEHNR, CDR2 FQNEAQ (reference sequence). This CDR3 contains 16 residues. The CDR3 spells CASSPEEGVAYNEQFF. The CDR3 region has the DNA TGTGCCAGCAGCCCAGAGGAGGGGGTCGCCTACAATGAGCAGTTCTTC.

This clonotype was counted many times. The chain joins TRBV30 to TRBJ1-3; weak D call: TRBD1 (5 bases). CDR3 size: 12 residues. Germline loops: CDR1 GTSNPN, CDR2 SVGIG (reference sequence). Trimming cost V 6 bases and J 3 bases, with 9 bases left between them. This chain's CDR3 is CACGTFGNTIYF. CDR3 coding DNA: TGTGCCTGCGGGACTTTTGGAAACACCATATATTTT.

This clonotype was recorded at least ten times. The gene calls are TRBV5-1 and TRBJ2-7; TRBD1 matches at 7 bases. CDR1 and CDR2 (germline): SGHRS, YFSETQ. The J segment lost 4 bases and the V segment lost 1 base, leaving 14 bases of the junction unmatched. The CDR3 runs to 17 residues. This chain's CDR3 is CASSLRARGQPGYEQYF. In DNA, the CDR3 is TGCGCCAGCAGCTTGCGGGCTAGGGGACAGCCGGGTTACGAGCAGTACTTC.

CDR3 coding DNA: TGTGCCAGCAGTTTAGGACGGCCGGAAAAACTGTTTTTT. This translates into CASSLGRPEKLFF. J is TRBJ1-4 and V is TRBV6-2 or TRBV6-3; D unresolved. The length of the CDR3 is 13 residues. Trimming cost V 4 bases and J 8 bases, with 11 bases left between them. From germline, CDR1 is MNHEY and CDR2 SVGEGT.

This clonotype was observed a few times. This sequence joins TRBV7-3 and TRBJ2-2; TRBD2 matches 11 bases. The length of the CDR3 is 15 residues. V was clipped by 5 bases and J by 7 bases; unmatched bases: 6. CDR1 and CDR2 (germline): SGHTA, FQGTGA. As DNA, the CDR3 is TGTGCCAGCAGCCTAGCGGGGGGACCGGGCGGGGAGCTGTTTTTT. Amino acid sequence: CASSLAGGPGGELFF.

This clonotype was seen ten or more times. V gene TRBV6-1 combines with J gene TRBJ2-7; no firm D call. CDR1 and CDR2 from the germline V gene are MNHNS and SASEGT. The CDR3 is 13 amino acids. V shed 2 bases and J shed 2 bases, with 7 bases lying between them. CDR3: CASSENLAYEQYF. The CDR3 coding sequence is TGTGCCAGCAGTGAAAATTTAGCCTACGAGCAGTACTTC.

This clonotype was seen more than once but under ten times. The V gene is TRBV29-1, the J gene TRBJ1-1; 9 bases fit TRBD1. Germline trimming cut 4 bases from V and 0 bases from J; bases unmatched to any gene: 6. The CDR3 extends over 15 amino acids. CDR1 is SQVTM, CDR2 ANQGSEA, per germline. This chain's CDR3 is CSVAVQGALNTEAFF. CDR3 bases: TGCAGCGTTGCGGTACAGGGGGCCCTGAACACTGAAGCTTTCTTT.

This clonotype has a count of ten or more. V usage is TRBV2 and J usage is TRBJ2-5; no clear D. Germline CDR1 reads SNHLY; CDR2 reads FYNNEI. V was pared by 5 bases and J by 7 bases, with 14 bases between. The CDR3 totals 13 residues. For the CDR3, the DNA is TGTGCCAGCAGTTACGGACCATCAGGGACCCAGTACTTC. As protein: CASSYGPSGTQYF.

Concerning this clonotype itself: This likely comes from a read error, as the CDR3 has no conserved phenylalanine or tryptophan at its end. The rearrangement links TRBV20-1 to TRBJ1-1, with D possibly matching TRBD1 (5 bases). V lost 5 bases, J lost 1 base, and 11 bases lay in between. The CDR3 totals 13 residues. Germline V gene lookup returns CDR1 DFQATT and CDR2 SNEGSKA (reference sequence). CDR3 in DNA: TGCAGTGCTGCGGGGACGGGGAACACTGAAGCTTTCCTT. Translating it yields CSAAGTGNTEAFL.

V usage is TRBV2 and J usage is TRBJ1-2, with 8 bases lining up with TRBD1. Trimming removed 7 bases from V and 3 bases from J; junction bases left unmatched: 7. Germline V gives CDR1 SNHLY, CDR2 FYNNEI. The CDR3 length is 14 residues. CDR3 loop: CASNRQGMDYGYTF. In DNA form, the CDR3 reads TGTGCCAGCAATCGACAGGGGATGGACTATGGCTACACCTTC.

The CDR3 coding sequence is TGTGCCAGTAGCAGGGCCCTGCAAGAGACCCAGTACTTC. Protein product: CASSRALQETQYF. V is TRBV19 and J is TRBJ2-5; weak D call: TRBD1 (5 bases). The length of the CDR3 is 13 residues. With 6 bases removed from V and 2 bases from J, the gap between germline ends came to 10 bases. CDR1 is LNHDA, CDR2 SQIVND, per germline (reference sequence).

This clonotype has only a few counts. The rearrangement links TRBV29-1 to TRBJ1-1; D is unresolved. The length of the CDR3 is 11 residues. V lost 6 bases, J lost 7 bases, and 12 bases lay in between. Germline CDR1 reads SQVTM; CDR2 reads ANQGSEA. In DNA form, the CDR3 reads TGCAGCGTCCACGGGCAGTTTGAAGCTTTCTTT. This codes for CSVHGQFEAFF.

Many counts were recorded for this clonotype. CDR3 nucleotide sequence: TGTGCCATCAGTGAGTCGACGGGACTCCTCATGACCCAGTACTTC. Translating gives CAISESTGLLMTQYF. The chain is built from TRBV10-3 and TRBJ2-5; D may be TRBD2 (6 bases). V gave up 0 bases and J gave up 7 bases, with 15 bases separating them. The CDR3 is 15 residues long. Germline assignment: CDR1 ENHRY and CDR2 SYGVKD.

This clonotype was observed at least ten times. The junction and the germline gene differ at one end; a read error may be behind it. DNA of the CDR3: TGTGCCAGCAGTTTATTTGCAGGGGGCACCGATACGCAGTATTTT. Its protein is CASSLFAGGTDTQYF. The chain carries TRBV27 and TRBJ2-3; 8 nucleotides match TRBD1. The CDR3 contains 15 residues. The germline V gene has CDR1 MNHEY and CDR2 SMNVEV (reference sequence).

This clonotype came up many times. The gene calls are TRBV3-1 and TRBJ2-5; D uncertain. Trimming shortened V by 4 bases and J by 1 base, and 7 bases separated the two germline ends. CDR3 length: 13 amino acids. Germline lookup yields CDR1 LGHDT and CDR2 YNNKEL (reference sequence). The CDR3 sequence is CASSRARQETQYF. CDR3 in DNA: TGTGCCAGCAGCCGAGCCCGCCAAGAGACCCAGTACTTC.

V and J are TRBV5-5 and TRBJ1-6; 9 nucleotides agree with TRBD1. V lost 2 bases to trimming and J lost 10 bases; unmatched junction nucleotides: 7. Looked up from germline, CDR1 is SGHKS and CDR2 is YYEKEE (reference sequence). The CDR3 is 15 amino acids. The CDR3 DNA follows: TGTGCCAGCAGCTTTGGACAGGGGCTAAGCTCACCCCTCCACTTT. It is translated as CASSFGQGLSSPLHF.